The 13 T cell receptor beta chains in this list originate from one sample, sequenced in a study of cytomegalovirus exposure and HLA in healthy donors. A multiplex PCR was run with 60 Vbeta primers and 13 Jbeta primers. This table comes from immunoSEQ multiplex PCR, and its TCRdb copy is limited to in-frame clones, with some not included. The sample contains 120,000 or so clones, more than 70% of which appear only once. The sequencing sample was made of PBMCs. These receptors all come from a man aged 50 to 60 in good health and CMV-seronegative.

V gene TRBV18 combines with J gene TRBJ1-6; 11 nucleotides align to TRBD1. The CDR3 totals 17 residues. The germline V gene encodes CDR1 KGHSH and CDR2 LQKENI. Trimming at V came to 3 bases and at J to 10 bases, leaving 11 bases not matched to a gene. Written as DNA, the CDR3 is TGTGCCAGCTCACCCACCCCCGGGACAGGGGGTGGCTCACCCCTCCACTTT. Translation gives CASSPTPGTGGGSPLHF.

This chain uses TRBV5-4 with TRBJ1-1; possibly TRBD1 for D (6 bases). CDR1 is SGHNT, CDR2 YYREEE, per germline (reference sequence). Trimming left V 4 bases short and J 0 bases short, with 10 bases between. The CDR3 has 14 amino acids. CDR3 region: CASSEWTVNTEAFF. The CDR3 coding sequence is TGTGCCAGCAGCGAATGGACAGTGAACACTGAAGCTTTCTTT.

The chain employs TRBV29-1 and TRBJ1-1; no firm D call. The CDR3 has 12 residues. The V gene's germline CDR1 is SQVTM and CDR2 ANQGSEA. V was trimmed by 3 bases and J by 8 bases, leaving 13 bases between them. CDR3 in DNA: TGCAGCGTTGAGAGTTCGGGGAACGAAGCTTTCTTT. It yields the protein CSVESSGNEAFF.

V and J are TRBV28 and TRBJ1-1, with D possibly being TRBD1 (5 bases). Trimming left V 8 bases short and J 1 base short, with 17 bases between. In germline, CDR1 is MDHEN, CDR2 SYDVKM. The CDR3 loop spans 15 amino acids. CDR3 nucleotides: TGTGCCAGCGACTTTCCCGGGGGGGGGAACACTGAAGCTTTCTTT. Its translation is CASDFPGGGNTEAFF.

This clone was seen only a few times. The chain carries TRBV5-4 and TRBJ2-6; 7 bases line up with TRBD2. V dropped 3 bases and J dropped 4; count of bases not matched to a gene: 4. Germline CDR1 is SGHNT and CDR2 is YYREEE (reference sequence). This CDR3 spans 15 amino acids. The CDR3 DNA is TGTGCCAGCAGCTACGGGAGGCCCGGGGCCAACGTCCTGACTTTC. This encodes CASSYGRPGANVLTF.

This chain links TRBV5-4 with TRBJ2-1; 14 positions match TRBD2. The V gene end was trimmed by 4 bases and the J gene end by 6 bases; junction bases not matched to a gene: 6. This CDR3 has 16 amino acids. CDR1 is SGHNT and CDR2 is YYREEE in the germline V gene (reference sequence). CDR3 sequence: CASSQLTSGRGNEQFF. The DNA for the CDR3 is TGTGCCAGCAGCCAATTGACTAGCGGGAGGGGCAATGAGCAGTTCTTC.

This chain joins TRBV29-1 and TRBJ2-5, with D possibly being TRBD1 (5 bases). Trimming pared 4 bases from V and 2 bases from J, leaving 8 bases between. CDR3 length equals 12 residues. The germline CDR1 and CDR2 sequences are SQVTM and ANQGSEA. The CDR3 is CSVVRQQETQYF. CDR3 DNA sequence: TGCAGCGTTGTACGACAGCAAGAGACCCAGTACTTC.

The genes are TRBV7-9 and TRBJ1-1, with 7 bases lining up with TRBD1. The germline V gene has CDR1 SEHNR and CDR2 FQNEAQ (reference sequence). The CDR3 totals 16 residues. V lost 5 bases, J lost 3 bases, and 12 bases stayed unmatched. CDR3 in DNA: TGTGCCAGCAGCGCCAACAGGGGAATGGGGGACACTGAAGCTTTCTTT. It codes for CASSANRGMGDTEAFF. Full variable domain (remainder filled in from reference TRBV7-9 and TRBJ1-1): DTGVSQNPRHKITKRGQNVTFRCDPISEHNRLYWYRQTLGQGPEFLTYFQNEAQLEKSRLLSDRFSAERPKGSFSTLEIQRTEQGDSAMYLCASSANRGMGDTEAFFGQGTRLTVV.

For this clone: The CDR3 does not end in the conserved phenylalanine or tryptophan, so this is likely a read error. The chain recombines TRBV5-1 with TRBJ2-7, with no clear D. Germline V gives CDR1 SGHRS, CDR2 YFSETQ. V lost 4 bases to trimming and J lost 5 bases, with 10 bases between them. The CDR3 is 12 residues long. Here the CDR3 DNA reads TGCGCCAGCAGCGACACCCCGAACGAGCAGTACCTC. This translates into CASSDTPNEQYL.

The chain employs TRBV19 and TRBJ1-3; 11 bases are shared with TRBD1. This CDR3 is 15 amino acids long. V was pared by 4 bases and J by 4 bases, with 3 bases of the junction left unmatched. Germline V gene lookup returns CDR1 LNHDA and CDR2 SQIVND (reference sequence). The CDR3 sequence: CASSTGQGDGNTIYF. The CDR3 DNA reads TGTGCCAGTAGTACGGGACAGGGGGACGGAAACACCATATATTTT.

The chain recombines TRBV6-7 with TRBJ2-7; tentative D call: TRBD2 (5 bases). TRBV6-7 is designated an ORF whose function remains uncertain. Trimming left V 11 bases short and J 4 bases short, with 15 bases between. This CDR3 is 12 amino acids long. The CDR3 DNA is TGTGCCCCCGGGGTTGCCCGATACGAGCAGTACTTC. This codes for CAPGVARYEQYF.

J is TRBJ1-6 and V is TRBV5-1; 7 bases line up with TRBD1. Germline V CDR1 and CDR2: SGHRS, YFSETQ. This CDR3 has 15 residues. Trimming at V came to 0 bases and at J to 7 bases, leaving 4 bases not matched to a gene. The CDR3 nucleotides are TGCGCCAGCAGCTTGGAAATACAGGGGAATTCACCCCTCCACTTT. As protein: CASSLEIQGNSPLHF. The whole variable domain, remainder taken from reference TRBV5-1 and TRBJ1-6, is KAGVTQTPRYLIKTRGQQVTLSCSPISGHRSVSWYQQTPGQGLQFLFEYFSETQRNKGNFPGRFSGRQFSNSRSEMNVSTLELGDSALYLCASSLEIQGNSPLHFGNGTRLTVT.

The chain combines TRBV7-2 with TRBJ2-5, with 9 bases matching TRBD2. CDR3 length: 15 amino acids. Germline values: CDR1 SGHTA, CDR2 FQGNSA. With V trimmed by 1 base and J by 3 bases, 3 bases remained unmatched. The CDR3 here is CASSLVRGGEETQYF. As DNA, the CDR3 is TGTGCCAGCAGCTTAGTCCGCGGGGGGGAAGAGACCCAGTACTTC.